Below, 2 T cell receptor beta chains from the same sample are listed, as sequenced in a study of blood T cell repertoires in COVID-19. TCRdb's table, derived via immunoSEQ multiplex PCR, lists solely in-frame clones and lacks some. Counted here are fewer than 500,000 clones, 80% to 90% occurring once; the ten biggest clones make up 0.9% to 1.2%. What was sequenced was PBMCs or T cells enriched from blood (not recorded which). The receptors were gathered from a man in his thirties or forties who had recovered from COVID-19.

The chain links TRBV18 to TRBJ2-4; 10 bases line up with TRBD1. V was clipped by 2 bases and J by 9 bases; unmatched bases: 1. Germline-derived CDR1 and CDR2 are KGHSH and LQKENI. There are 13 residues in the CDR3. Here the CDR3 reads CASSPGTGAIQYF. The DNA of the CDR3 is TGTGCCAGCTCACCAGGGACAGGGGCCATTCAGTACTTC.

The genes are TRBV7-6 and TRBJ1-3, with D uncertain. Deletions cut 5 bases from V and 0 bases from J, with 14 bases between. Germline loops: CDR1 SGHVS, CDR2 FNYEAQ. This CDR3 region has 16 residues. Here the CDR3 DNA reads TGTGCCAGCAGCCTACCCGATGACATCTCTGGAAACACCATATATTTT. It translates to CASSLPDDISGNTIYF.